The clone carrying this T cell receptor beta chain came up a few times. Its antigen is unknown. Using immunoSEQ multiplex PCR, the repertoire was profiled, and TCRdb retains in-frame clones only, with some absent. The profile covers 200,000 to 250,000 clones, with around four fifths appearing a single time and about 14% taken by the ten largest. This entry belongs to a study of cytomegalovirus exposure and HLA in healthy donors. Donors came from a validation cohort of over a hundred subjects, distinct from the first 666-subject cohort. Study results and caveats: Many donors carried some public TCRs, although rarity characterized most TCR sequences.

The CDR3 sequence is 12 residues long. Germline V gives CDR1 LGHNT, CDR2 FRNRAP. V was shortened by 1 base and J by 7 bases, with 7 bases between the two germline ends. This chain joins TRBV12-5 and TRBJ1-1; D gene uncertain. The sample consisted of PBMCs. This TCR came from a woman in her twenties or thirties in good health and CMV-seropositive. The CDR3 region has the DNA TGTGCTAGTGGTTTGGCCCCGCTTGAAGCTTTCTTT. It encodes CASGLAPLEAFF.